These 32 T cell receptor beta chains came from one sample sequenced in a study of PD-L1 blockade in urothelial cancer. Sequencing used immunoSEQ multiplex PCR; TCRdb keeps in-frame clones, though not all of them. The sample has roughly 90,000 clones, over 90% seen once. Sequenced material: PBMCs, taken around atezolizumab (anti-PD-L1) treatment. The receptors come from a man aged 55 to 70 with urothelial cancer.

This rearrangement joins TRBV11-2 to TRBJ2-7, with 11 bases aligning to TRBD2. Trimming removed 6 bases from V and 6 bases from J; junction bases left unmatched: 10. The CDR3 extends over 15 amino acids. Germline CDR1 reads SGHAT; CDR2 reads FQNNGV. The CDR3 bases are TGTGCCAGCAGAGGCACTAGCGGGAGTCATCGCGAGCAGTACTTC. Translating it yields CASRGTSGSHREQYF.

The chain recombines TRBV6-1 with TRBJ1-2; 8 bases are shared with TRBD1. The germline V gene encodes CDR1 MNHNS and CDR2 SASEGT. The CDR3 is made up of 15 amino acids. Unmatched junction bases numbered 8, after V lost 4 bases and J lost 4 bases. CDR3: CASSVAGGLGYGYTF. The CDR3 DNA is TGTGCCAGCAGTGTGGCAGGGGGCTTGGGCTATGGCTACACCTTC.

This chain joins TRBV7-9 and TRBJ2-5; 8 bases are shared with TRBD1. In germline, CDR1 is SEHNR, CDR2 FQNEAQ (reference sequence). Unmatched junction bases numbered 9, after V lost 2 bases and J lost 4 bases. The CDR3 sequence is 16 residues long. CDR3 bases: TGTGCCAGCAGCTTACGGATTGACAGGGGTGGAGAGACCCAGTACTTC. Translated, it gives CASSLRIDRGGETQYF.

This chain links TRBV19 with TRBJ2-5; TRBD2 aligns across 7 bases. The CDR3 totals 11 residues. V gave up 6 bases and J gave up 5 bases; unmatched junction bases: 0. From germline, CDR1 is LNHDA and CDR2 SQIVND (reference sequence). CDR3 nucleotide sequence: TGTGCCAGTAGGGGGGGGGAGACCCAGTACTTC. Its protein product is CASRGGETQYF.

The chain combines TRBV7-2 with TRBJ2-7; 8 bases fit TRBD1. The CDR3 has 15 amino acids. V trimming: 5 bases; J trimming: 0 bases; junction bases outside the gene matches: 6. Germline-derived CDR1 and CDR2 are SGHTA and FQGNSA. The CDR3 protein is CASSAGGPSSYEQYF. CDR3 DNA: TGTGCCAGCAGCGCAGGGGGCCCGAGCTCCTACGAGCAGTACTTC. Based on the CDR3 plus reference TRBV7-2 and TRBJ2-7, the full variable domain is GAGVSQSPSNKVTEKGKDVELRCDPISGHTALYWYRQSLGQGLEFLIYFQGNSAPDKSGLPSDRFSAERTGGSVSTLTIQRTQQEDSAVYLCASSAGGPSSYEQYFGPGTRLTVT.

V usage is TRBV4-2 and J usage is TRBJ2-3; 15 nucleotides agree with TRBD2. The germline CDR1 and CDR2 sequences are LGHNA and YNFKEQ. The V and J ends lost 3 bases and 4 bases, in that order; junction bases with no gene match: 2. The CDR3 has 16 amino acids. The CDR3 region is CASSQGTSGGPDTQYF. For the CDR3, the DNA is TGTGCCAGCAGCCAGGGGACTAGCGGGGGGCCAGATACGCAGTATTTT.

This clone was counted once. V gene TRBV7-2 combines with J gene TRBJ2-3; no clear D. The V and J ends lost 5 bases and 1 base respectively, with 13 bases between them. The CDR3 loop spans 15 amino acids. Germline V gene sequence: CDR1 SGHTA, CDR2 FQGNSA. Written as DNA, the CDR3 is TGTGCCAGCAGCCCCCACATTTTGGGCACAGATACGCAGTATTTT. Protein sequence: CASSPHILGTDTQYF.

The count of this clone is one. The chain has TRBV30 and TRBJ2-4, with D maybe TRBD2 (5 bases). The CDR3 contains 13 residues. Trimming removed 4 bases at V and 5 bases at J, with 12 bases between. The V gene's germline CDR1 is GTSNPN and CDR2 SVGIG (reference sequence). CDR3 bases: TGTGCCTGGAAAGCTGGAGGAGAAAACATTCAGTACTTC. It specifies CAWKAGGENIQYF.

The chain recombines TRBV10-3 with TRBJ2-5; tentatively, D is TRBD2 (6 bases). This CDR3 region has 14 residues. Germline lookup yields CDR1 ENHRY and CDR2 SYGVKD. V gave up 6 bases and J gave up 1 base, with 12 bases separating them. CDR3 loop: CAISDQGGQETQYF. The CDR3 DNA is TGTGCCATCAGCGACCAGGGAGGCCAAGAGACCCAGTACTTC.

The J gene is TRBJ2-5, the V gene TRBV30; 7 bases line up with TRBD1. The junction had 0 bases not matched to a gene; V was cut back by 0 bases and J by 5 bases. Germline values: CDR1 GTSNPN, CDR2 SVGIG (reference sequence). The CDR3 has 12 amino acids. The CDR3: CAWSVQGETQYF. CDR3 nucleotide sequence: TGTGCCTGGAGTGTACAGGGGGAGACCCAGTACTTC.

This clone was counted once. The CDR3, as DNA: TGTGCCAGTAGTATTTCTCCAGGGGGGATTCACACTGAAGCTTTCTTT. Translation: CASSISPGGIHTEAFF. The rearrangement joins TRBV19 to TRBJ1-1; 7 bases match TRBD1. V was pared by 3 bases and J by 3 bases, with 10 bases of the junction left unmatched. Germline-derived CDR1 and CDR2 are LNHDA and SQIVND (reference sequence). This CDR3 spans 16 amino acids.

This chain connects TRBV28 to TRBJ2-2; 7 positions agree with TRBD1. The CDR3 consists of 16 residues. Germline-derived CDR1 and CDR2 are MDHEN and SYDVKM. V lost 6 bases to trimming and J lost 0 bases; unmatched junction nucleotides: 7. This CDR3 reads CASRYRGMANTGELFF. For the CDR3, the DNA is TGTGCCAGCAGATACAGGGGAATGGCGAACACCGGGGAGCTGTTTTTT.

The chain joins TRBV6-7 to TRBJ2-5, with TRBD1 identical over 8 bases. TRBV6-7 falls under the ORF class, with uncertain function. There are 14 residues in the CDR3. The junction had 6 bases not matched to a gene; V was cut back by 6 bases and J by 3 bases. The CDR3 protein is CASRVRGPKETQYF. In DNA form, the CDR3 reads TGTGCCAGCAGAGTCAGGGGGCCCAAAGAGACCCAGTACTTC.

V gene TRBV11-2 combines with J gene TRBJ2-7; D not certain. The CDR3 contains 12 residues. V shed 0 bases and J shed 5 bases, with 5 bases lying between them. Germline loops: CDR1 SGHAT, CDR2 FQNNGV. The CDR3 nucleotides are TGTGCCAGCAGCTTAGATCGGGACGAGCAGTACTTC. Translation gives CASSLDRDEQYF.

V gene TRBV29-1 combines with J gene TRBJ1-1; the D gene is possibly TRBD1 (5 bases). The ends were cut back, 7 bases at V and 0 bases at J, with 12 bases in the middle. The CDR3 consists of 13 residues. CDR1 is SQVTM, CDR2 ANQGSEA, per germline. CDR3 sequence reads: CSAVTQVNTEAFF. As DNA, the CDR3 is TGCAGCGCCGTGACACAGGTGAACACTGAAGCTTTCTTT.

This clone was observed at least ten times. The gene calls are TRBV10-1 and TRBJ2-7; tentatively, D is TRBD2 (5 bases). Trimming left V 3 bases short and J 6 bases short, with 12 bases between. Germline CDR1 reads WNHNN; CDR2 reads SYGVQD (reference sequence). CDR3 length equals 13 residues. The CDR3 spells CASSDHWGAEQYF. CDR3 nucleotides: TGCGCCAGCAGTGACCACTGGGGAGCCGAGCAGTACTTC.

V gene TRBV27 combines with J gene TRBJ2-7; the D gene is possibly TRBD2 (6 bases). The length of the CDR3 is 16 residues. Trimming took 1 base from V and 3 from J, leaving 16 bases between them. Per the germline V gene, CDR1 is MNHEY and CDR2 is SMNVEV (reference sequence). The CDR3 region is CASSLYGILGGYEQYF. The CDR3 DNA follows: TGTGCCAGCAGTTTATATGGCATCCTGGGAGGCTACGAGCAGTACTTC.

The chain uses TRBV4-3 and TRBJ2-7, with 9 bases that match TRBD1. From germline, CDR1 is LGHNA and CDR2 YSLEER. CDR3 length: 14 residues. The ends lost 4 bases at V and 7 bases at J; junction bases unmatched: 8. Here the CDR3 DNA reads TGCGCCAGCAGCCCGGGACAGGGTTTGTGGGAGCAGTACTTC. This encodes CASSPGQGLWEQYF.

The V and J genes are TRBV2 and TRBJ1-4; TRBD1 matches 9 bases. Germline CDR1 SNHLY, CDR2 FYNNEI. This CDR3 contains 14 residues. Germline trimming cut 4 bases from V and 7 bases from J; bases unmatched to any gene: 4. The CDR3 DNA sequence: TGTGCCAGCAGTGGGGGACAGGGTTTTGAAAAACTGTTTTTT. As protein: CASSGGQGFEKLFF. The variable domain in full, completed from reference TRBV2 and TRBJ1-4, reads EPEVTQTPSHQVTQMGQEVILRCVPISNHLYFYWYRQILGQKVEFLVSFYNNEISEKSEIFDDQFSVERPDGSNFTLKIRSTKLEDSAMYFCASSGGQGFEKLFFGSGTQLSVL.

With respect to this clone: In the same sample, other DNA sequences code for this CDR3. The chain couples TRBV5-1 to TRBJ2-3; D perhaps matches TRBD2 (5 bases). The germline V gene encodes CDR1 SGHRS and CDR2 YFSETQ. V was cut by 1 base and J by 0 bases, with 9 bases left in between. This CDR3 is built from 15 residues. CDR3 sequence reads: CASSLSGGSTDTQYF. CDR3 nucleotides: TGCGCCAGCAGCTTGAGTGGAGGTAGCACAGATACGCAGTATTTT.

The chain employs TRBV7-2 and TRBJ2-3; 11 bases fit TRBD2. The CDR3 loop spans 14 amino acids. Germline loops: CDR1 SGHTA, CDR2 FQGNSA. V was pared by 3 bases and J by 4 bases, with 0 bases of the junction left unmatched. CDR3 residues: CASSFSGGADTQYF. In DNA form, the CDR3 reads TGTGCCAGCAGCTTTAGCGGGGGGGCAGATACGCAGTATTTT.

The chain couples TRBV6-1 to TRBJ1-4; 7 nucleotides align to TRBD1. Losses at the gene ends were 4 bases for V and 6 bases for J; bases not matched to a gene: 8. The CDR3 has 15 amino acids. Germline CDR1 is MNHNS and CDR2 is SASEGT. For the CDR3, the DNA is TGTGCCAGCAGTGCGACAGGGTGGGTGGATGAAAAACTGTTTTTT. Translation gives CASSATGWVDEKLFF.

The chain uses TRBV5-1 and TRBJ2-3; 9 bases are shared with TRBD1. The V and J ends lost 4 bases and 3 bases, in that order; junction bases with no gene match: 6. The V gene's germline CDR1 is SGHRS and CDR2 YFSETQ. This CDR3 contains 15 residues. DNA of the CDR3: TGCGCCAGCAGCCCACGGACAGGGGCAACAGATACGCAGTATTTT. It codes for CASSPRTGATDTQYF. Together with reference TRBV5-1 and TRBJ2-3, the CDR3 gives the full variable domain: KAGVTQTPRYLIKTRGQQVTLSCSPISGHRSVSWYQQTPGQGLQFLFEYFSETQRNKGNFPGRFSGRQFSNSRSEMNVSTLELGDSALYLCASSPRTGATDTQYFGPGTRLTVL.

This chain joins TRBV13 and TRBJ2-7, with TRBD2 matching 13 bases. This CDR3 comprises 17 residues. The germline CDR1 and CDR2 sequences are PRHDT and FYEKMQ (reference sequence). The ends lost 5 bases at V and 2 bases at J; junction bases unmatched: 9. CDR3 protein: CASSTRTSGRRTYEQYF. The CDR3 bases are TGTGCCAGCAGCACTCGGACTAGCGGGAGAAGAACCTACGAGCAGTACTTC.

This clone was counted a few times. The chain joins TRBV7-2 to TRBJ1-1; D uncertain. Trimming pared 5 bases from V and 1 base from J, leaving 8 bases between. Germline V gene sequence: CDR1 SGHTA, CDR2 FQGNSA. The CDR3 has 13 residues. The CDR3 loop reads CASSISPNTEAFF. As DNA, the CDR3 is TGTGCCAGCAGCATTAGCCCGAACACTGAAGCTTTCTTT.

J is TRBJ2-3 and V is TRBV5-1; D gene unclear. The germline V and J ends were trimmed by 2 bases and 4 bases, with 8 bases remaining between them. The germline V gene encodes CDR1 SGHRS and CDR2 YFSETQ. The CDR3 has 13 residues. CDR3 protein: CASSFVRSDTQYF. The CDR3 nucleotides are TGCGCCAGCAGCTTTGTTCGGTCAGATACGCAGTATTTT.

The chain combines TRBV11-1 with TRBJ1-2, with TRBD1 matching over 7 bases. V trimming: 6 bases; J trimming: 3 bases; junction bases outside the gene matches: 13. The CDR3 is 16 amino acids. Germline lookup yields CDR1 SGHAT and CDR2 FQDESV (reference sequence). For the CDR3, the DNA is TGTGCCAGCAGTCGTGGACAGGTCCTCGAGGACTATGGCTACACCTTC. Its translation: CASSRGQVLEDYGYTF.

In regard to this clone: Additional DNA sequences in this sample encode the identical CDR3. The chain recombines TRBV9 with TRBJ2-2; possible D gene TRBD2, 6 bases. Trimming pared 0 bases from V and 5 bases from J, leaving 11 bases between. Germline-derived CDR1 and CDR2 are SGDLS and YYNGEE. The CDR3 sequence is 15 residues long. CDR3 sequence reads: CASSVGGGGTGELFF. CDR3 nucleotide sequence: TGTGCCAGCAGCGTAGGGGGCGGAGGGACCGGGGAGCTGTTTTTT.

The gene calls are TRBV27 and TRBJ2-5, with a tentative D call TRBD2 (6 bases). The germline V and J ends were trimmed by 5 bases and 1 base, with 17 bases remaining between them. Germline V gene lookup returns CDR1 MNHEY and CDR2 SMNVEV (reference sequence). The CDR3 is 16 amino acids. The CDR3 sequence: CASSTRPGSFQETQYF. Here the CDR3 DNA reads TGTGCCAGCAGTACCCGGCCCGGGAGTTTCCAAGAGACCCAGTACTTC.

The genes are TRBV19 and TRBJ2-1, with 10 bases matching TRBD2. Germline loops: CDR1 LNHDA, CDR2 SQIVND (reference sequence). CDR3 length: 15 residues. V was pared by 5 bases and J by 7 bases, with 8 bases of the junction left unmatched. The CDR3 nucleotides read TGTGCCAGTAGTTTACCGACTAGCGGGTCGAATGAGCAGTTCTTC. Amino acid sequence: CASSLPTSGSNEQFF. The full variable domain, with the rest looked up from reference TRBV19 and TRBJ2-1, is DGGITQSPKYLFRKEGQNVTLSCEQNLNHDAMYWYRQDPGQGLRLIYYSQIVNDFQKGDIAEGYSVSREKKESFPLTVTSAQKNPTAFYLCASSLPTSGSNEQFFGPGTRLTVL.

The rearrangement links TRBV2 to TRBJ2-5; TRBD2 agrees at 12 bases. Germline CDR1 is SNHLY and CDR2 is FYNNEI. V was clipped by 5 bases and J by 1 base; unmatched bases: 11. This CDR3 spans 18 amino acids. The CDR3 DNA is TGTGCCAGCAGTCTTCAGACTAGCGGGAGAGCATCCCAAGAGACCCAGTACTTC. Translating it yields CASSLQTSGRASQETQYF.

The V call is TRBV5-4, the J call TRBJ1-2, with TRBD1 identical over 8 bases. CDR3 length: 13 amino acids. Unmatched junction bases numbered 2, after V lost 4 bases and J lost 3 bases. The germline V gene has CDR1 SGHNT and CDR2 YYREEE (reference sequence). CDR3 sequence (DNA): TGTGCCAGCAGCAGGGGACAGGACTATGGCTACACCTTC. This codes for CASSRGQDYGYTF.